This TCR beta chain was profiled in a study of human T cells and chemical hapten exposure. Study information: Each patch test put 0.01% DPC on the upper back, and results were read at 6 days.

Time point denoted: pre-sensitization, week 0. Specified treatment: therapeutic diphenylcyclopropenone sensitization with weekly scalp DPC. From the RACE reads, TCRdb called clonotypes with MiXCR, one entry per CDR3 protein. The table lists around 300,000 distinct CDR3 sequences, over 5% of them singletons. This clonotype originated in a woman between 18 and 29 years old with alopecia areata. Some clones in this sample may be carry-over from other donors' samples. The sequencing here drew on whole blood, taken in connection with sensitization to the hapten diphenylcyclopropenone (DPC).

The CDR3 sequence is CATSNEDSNQPQHF. CDR3 DNA: TGTGCCACCAGTAACGAAGATAGCAATCAGCCCCAGCATTTT. The gene calls are TRBV24-1 and TRBJ1-5; unclear D gene. CDR1 and CDR2 (germline): KGHDR, SFDVKD. The CDR3 length is 14 residues. Trimming removed 6 bases from V and 0 bases from J, with 8 bases in between.